A single sample gave rise to the 14 T cell receptor beta chains below, sequenced in a study of CD8+CD57+ T cells in acquired aplastic anemia. The study profiled TCR beta VDJ and CDR3 using genomic DNA as template. TCRdb re-called the reads with MiXCR, one entry per CDR3 protein. The sample includes about 190,000 distinct CDR3 sequences, around 59% of them seen just once. Source material: sorted CD4+, CD8+, or CD8+CD57+ T cells (not recorded which) from PBMCs. The receptor source for this set is a human donor in good health, serving as a control.

The J gene is TRBJ1-1, the V gene TRBV29-1; no firm D call. Trimming removed 4 bases from V and 0 bases from J, with 6 bases in between. Germline CDR1 and CDR2: SQVTM and ANQGSEA. This CDR3 is 12 amino acids long. CDR3 residues: CSVVRLNTEAFF. The DNA for the CDR3 is TGCAGCGTTGTAAGGCTGAACACTGAAGCTTTCTTT.

The chain recombines TRBV20-1 with TRBJ2-3; TRBD2 is a possible D gene (6 bases). CDR3 size: 18 residues. Germline CDR1 is DFQATT and CDR2 is SNEGSKA (reference sequence). V was clipped by 1 base and J by 2 bases, with 22 bases between them. CDR3 DNA: TGCAGTGCTAGAGGTTGGGCGAGCAGGTCGGACTACACAGATACGCAGTATTTT. Its protein product is CSARGWASRSDYTDTQYF.

This clonotype appeared once. The J gene is TRBJ1-1, the V gene TRBV2, with a weak D call TRBD1 (6 bases). This CDR3 comprises 14 residues. The ends were cut back, 6 bases at V and 5 bases at J, with 16 bases in the middle. The germline gives CDR1 SNHLY, CDR2 FYNNEI. CDR3: CASRERGIGTEAFF. CDR3 bases: TGTGCCAGCAGAGAGAGGGGGATCGGGACTGAAGCTTTCTTT.

The CDR3 DNA reads as TGTGCCACCAGCAGCGGACAAGACGAGCAGTACGTC. Amino acids: CATSSGQDEQYV. The chain joins TRBV15 to TRBJ2-7, with a tentative D call TRBD1 (5 bases). The CDR3 contains 12 residues. The germline CDR1 and CDR2 sequences are LNHNV and YYDKDF (reference sequence). With 3 bases removed from V and 5 bases from J, the gap between germline ends came to 8 bases.

The chain carries TRBV2 and TRBJ1-2; D ambiguous. Deletions cut 10 bases from V and 1 base from J, with 7 bases between. CDR1 and CDR2 from the germline V gene are SNHLY and FYNNEI. The CDR3 is made up of 11 amino acids. CDR3 protein: CATGINYGYTF. The CDR3 nucleotides are TGTGCCACCGGAATTAACTATGGCTACACCTTC. Full variable domain (remainder filled in from reference TRBV2 and TRBJ1-2): EPEVTQTPSHQVTQMGQEVILRCVPISNHLYFYWYRQILGQKVEFLVSFYNNEISEKSEIFDDQFSVERPDGSNFTLKIRSTKLEDSAMYFCATGINYGYTFGSGTRLTVV.

The chain carries TRBV7-3 and TRBJ1-2; D gene uncertain. The length of the CDR3 is 11 residues. Between the trimmed V and J ends, which lost 2 bases and 7 bases, there was a span of 5 bases. The germline CDR1 and CDR2 sequences are SGHTA and FQGTGA. In DNA form, the CDR3 reads TGTGCCAGCAGCTTAGAGCGTGGCTACACCTTC. Amino acids: CASSLERGYTF.

There are many counts of this clonotype. This sequence joins TRBV12-3 or TRBV12-4 and TRBJ2-1, with TRBD1 matching 8 bases. V lost 6 bases and J lost 7; bases outside the gene matches: 14. The CDR3 totals 16 residues. DNA of the CDR3: TGTGCCAGCAGCCTCTCGCCGACAGGGGCGGGTAATGAGCAGTTCTTC. Its protein is CASSLSPTGAGNEQFF.

The chain combines TRBV2 with TRBJ2-1, with D maybe TRBD2 (5 bases). Germline-derived CDR1 and CDR2 are SNHLY and FYNNEI. CDR3 length: 12 residues. With 6 bases removed from V and 9 bases from J, the gap between germline ends came to 12 bases. Written as DNA, the CDR3 is TGTGCCAGCAGCGACCGGACTGCTGAGCAGTTCTTC. It specifies CASSDRTAEQFF. The whole variable domain, remainder taken from reference TRBV2 and TRBJ2-1, is EPEVTQTPSHQVTQMGQEVILRCVPISNHLYFYWYRQILGQKVEFLVSFYNNEISEKSEIFDDQFSVERPDGSNFTLKIRSTKLEDSAMYFCASSDRTAEQFFGPGTRLTVL.

The V gene is TRBV3-1, the J gene TRBJ1-1, with D possibly matching TRBD1 (6 bases). CDR3 size: 14 residues. Trimming shortened V by 3 bases and J by 11 bases, and 19 bases separated the two germline ends. Per germline, CDR1 LGHDT and CDR2 YNNKEL (reference sequence). CDR3 amino acids: CASSQSGGGPDAFF. In DNA, the CDR3 is TGTGCCAGCAGCCAGTCCGGGGGGGGGCCGGACGCTTTCTTT.

This sequence joins TRBV7-2 and TRBJ2-5, with D possibly matching TRBD2 (5 bases). V lost 4 bases and J lost 5, with 17 bases in between. CDR1 SGHTA and CDR2 FQGNSA come from the germline V gene. This CDR3 contains 15 residues. CDR3 protein: CASSSRRGSVETQYF. CDR3 nucleotide sequence: TGTGCCAGCAGCTCCCGCCGGGGATCGGTGGAGACCCAGTACTTC.

Remarks on this clonotype: An end of the junction differs from the germline gene, which may be a read error. The J gene is TRBJ2-7, the V gene TRBV11-1; TRBD1 matches 11 bases. Germline CDR1 is SGHAT and CDR2 is FQDESV (reference sequence). The CDR3 length is 14 residues. CDR3 bases: TGCGCCAGCAGCCACGGACAGGGGGCCGGGGAGCAGTACTTC. It translates to CASSHGQGAGEQYF. The complete variable domain, with remaining parts taken from reference TRBV11-1 and TRBJ2-7, reads EAEVAQSPRYKITEKSQAVAFWCDPISGHATLYWYRQILGQGPELLVQFQDESVVDDSQLPKDRFSAERLKGVDSTLKIQPAELGDSAMYLCASSHGQGAGEQYFGPGTRLTVT.

Ten or more counts support this clonotype. J is TRBJ2-3 and V is TRBV9; 7 bases map to TRBD2. CDR1 and CDR2 from the germline V gene are SGDLS and YYNGEE. With 1 base clipped from V and 5 bases from J, the junction kept 16 bases outside the gene matches. The CDR3 has 18 amino acids. The CDR3 region has the DNA TGTGCCAGCAGCGTATCCCCGGTATTATCGGGGGGTAAAGATACGCAGTATTTT. Its translation: CASSVSPVLSGGKDTQYF.

The table lists this clonotype with many counts. The rearrangement links TRBV7-6 to TRBJ2-2, with D unresolved. CDR1 and CDR2 from the germline V gene are SGHVS and FNYEAQ. The length of the CDR3 is 15 residues. The V end was cut by 5 bases, the J end by 1 base, with 11 bases between. For the CDR3, the DNA is TGTGCCAGCAGCCTCATCGACGGGAACACCGGGGAGCTGTTTTTT. Amino acids: CASSLIDGNTGELFF.

Turning to this clonotype: Just one base apart from a much larger clone, this may be a read error. This chain connects TRBV28 to TRBJ2-7, with D hard to call. Germline V gene sequence: CDR1 MDHEN, CDR2 SYDVKM. This CDR3 is 14 amino acids long. CDR3 residues: CASSLTVARYELYF. The CDR3 DNA reads TGTGCCAGCAGTTTAACGGTGGCGAGGTACGAGCTGTACTTC.